The 5 T cell receptor beta chains below come from one sample, sequenced in a study of blood T cell repertoires in COVID-19. Sequenced by immunoSEQ multiplex PCR; TCRdb stores in-frame clones only, minus some. Of roughly 300,000 clones detected, 86% appear once; the ten largest clones hold about 1.6%. The sequencing sample was made of peripheral blood. The receptors were gathered from a woman aged 50 to 65 with acute or convalescent COVID-19.

The chain carries TRBV30 and TRBJ2-3, with 13 bases that match TRBD2. J was trimmed by 4 bases and V by 1 base; bases with no gene match: 2. Germline CDR1 GTSNPN, CDR2 SVGIG (reference sequence). The length of the CDR3 is 15 residues. This CDR3 reads CAWSGTSGSADTQYF. The CDR3 DNA follows: TGTGCCTGGAGTGGGACTAGCGGGAGTGCAGATACGCAGTATTTT. The full variable domain, with the rest looked up from reference TRBV30 and TRBJ2-3, is SQTIHQWPATLVQPVGSPLSLECTVEGTSNPNLYWYRQAAGRGLQLLFYSVGIGQISSEVPQNLSASRPQDRQFILSSKKLLLSDSGFYLCAWSGTSGSADTQYFGPGTRLTVL.

CDR3 sequence reads: CASSQDGVAGGVTDTQYF. CDR3 DNA sequence: TGCGCCAGCAGCCAAGATGGGGTAGCGGGAGGGGTTACTGATACGCAGTATTTT. The chain joins TRBV4-1 to TRBJ2-3, with 11 bases matching TRBD2. This CDR3 spans 18 amino acids. The V segment lost 0 bases and the J segment 6 bases; nucleotides outside the gene matches: 11. Germline V gene sequence: CDR1 MGHRA, CDR2 YSYEKL.

This clone was seen a single time. The chain is built from TRBV3-1 (or the pseudogene TRBV3-2) and TRBJ2-3; 11 bases map to TRBD2. The CDR3 length is 18 residues. The V gene's germline CDR1 is LGHDT and CDR2 YNNKEL (reference sequence). The ends lost 6 bases at V and 1 base at J; junction bases unmatched: 12. The CDR3 region is CASSFGTSGKEGTDTQYF. The CDR3 DNA follows: TGTGCCAGCAGTTTTGGGACTAGCGGAAAAGAGGGCACAGATACGCAGTATTTT.

The chain links TRBV2 to TRBJ2-7; TRBD2 matches 8 bases. The CDR3 has 15 residues. Germline V lookup: CDR1 SNHLY, CDR2 FYNNEI. With V trimmed by 3 bases and J by 3 bases, 7 bases remained unmatched. The CDR3 DNA reads TGTGCCAGCAGTGAGGCGGGACTAGTGATCTACGAGCAGTACTTC. This codes for CASSEAGLVIYEQYF.

This chain connects TRBV5-1 to TRBJ2-5; 8 bases fit TRBD1. Germline CDR1 reads SGHRS; CDR2 reads YFSETQ. Trimming removed 2 bases from V and 3 bases from J; junction bases left unmatched: 0. This CDR3 contains 13 residues. The CDR3 loop is CASSLQGEETQYF. Here the CDR3 DNA reads TGCGCCAGCAGCTTACAGGGGGAAGAGACCCAGTACTTC.